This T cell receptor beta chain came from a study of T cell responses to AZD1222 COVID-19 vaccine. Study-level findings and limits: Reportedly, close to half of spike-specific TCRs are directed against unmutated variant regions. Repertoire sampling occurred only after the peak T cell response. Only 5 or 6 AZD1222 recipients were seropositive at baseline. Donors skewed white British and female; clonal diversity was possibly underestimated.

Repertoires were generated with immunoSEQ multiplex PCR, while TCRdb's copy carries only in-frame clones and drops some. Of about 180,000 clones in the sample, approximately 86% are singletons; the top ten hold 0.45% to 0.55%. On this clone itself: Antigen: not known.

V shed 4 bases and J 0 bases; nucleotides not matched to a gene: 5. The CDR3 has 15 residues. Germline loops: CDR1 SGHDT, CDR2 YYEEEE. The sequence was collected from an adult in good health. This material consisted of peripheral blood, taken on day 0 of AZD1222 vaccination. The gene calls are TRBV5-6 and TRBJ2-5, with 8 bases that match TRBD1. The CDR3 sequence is CASSTGTGNQETQYF. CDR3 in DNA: TGTGCCAGCAGCACGGGGACAGGCAACCAAGAGACCCAGTACTTC.